This TCR beta chain was recovered during a study of blood T cell repertoires in COVID-19 (dated by TCRdb to the early 2020s). Context from the whole study: Samples covering the acute and convalescent phases of COVID-19 were provided by collaborators in the United States, Italy and Spain. The repertoires were made available in a free public database intended to serve as a resource for research on the immune response to SARS-CoV-2. Where available, HLA class I and class II types were obtained from metadata supplied by the sample provider rather than from assay-based typing. Nearly every sample came with metadata listing a de-identified subject ID, COVID-19 status, age in years and sex. The material from the prospective study consisted of cDNA or gDNA derived from T cells, B-cell-depleted T cells, or PBMCs. Samples came from the ongoing ImmuneRACE study (first 160 participants) plus 1,254 subjects from 6 global collaborators. The dataset comprised deeply sampled blood TCRbeta repertoires from subjects exposed to, actively infected with, or recovered from COVID-19.

TCRbeta CDR3 regions were amplified from genomic DNA using the immunoSEQ Assay, a bias-controlled multiplex PCR. In the source study's methods: The number of nucleated cells in each sample was estimated from the amplification of reference gene primers within the assay. Sequence reads were collapsed and filtered to measure the absolute abundance of every unique TCRbeta CDR3 rearrangement. Productive Simpson clonality was computed per sample as the square root of Simpson's diversity index over productive rearrangements. Imported from immuneACCESS, the table was reduced by TCRdb to in-frame sequences with V and J called. These copies leave out some clones; in studies compared against another copy, an unresolved V gene accounts for under half, and the cause of the remainder is not known. Clone size and V and J calls were adopted from that table, with D and trimming inferred from the DNA. Present in this sample are some 150,000 clones, 70% to 85% of which were seen just once. The ten most abundant clones make up 9.8% of the sample.

Each collaborating institution followed its own protocols to collect whole blood in K2EDTA tubes. For TCRbeta analysis, collaborators shipped samples as frozen whole blood, isolated PBMCs, or DNA extracted from either of those sample types. Study-wide conclusions, independent of this receptor: Clinical and demographic metadata were provided uncurated, with the amount varying by source and participant.

This clone was seen more than once but under ten times. No antigen is known for it. No clone much larger than this one lies a single base away; base qualities are absent. Reading from cysteine to phenylalanine, the CDR3 counts 14 amino acids. CDR3 DNA is the only sequence kept; it has 42 bases, read in frame from the first base. V is reduced by 3 bases and J by 0 bases, leaving a spacing of 9 bases between them. From a lookup of the germline V gene, CDR1 and CDR2 are SGHRS and YFSETQ. Recombination joined TRBV5-1 with TRBJ1-2; tentative D gene TRBD1, with 6 bases matching. Sequenced material: peripheral blood. The clonotype comes from a woman aged 45-65 years with acute or convalescent COVID-19. The CDR3 corresponds to CASSWGGPNYGYTF. Here is the DNA: TGCGCCAGCAGCTGGGGGGGCCCTAACTATGGCTACACCTTC.